This T cell receptor beta chain was captured in a study of shared clonotypes between healthy human individuals. Study as a whole: There were three CD4 naive, three CD4 memory, two CD8 naive and one CD8 memory plates per donor.

The assay ran at deep level. Generated by immunoSEQ multiplex PCR, the TCRdb table keeps only in-frame clones and is missing some. The sample holds roughly 590,000 clones, less than 97% seen once. The study, taken as a whole, reports: It was the non-shared clonotypes that had lower generation probabilities than clonotypes shared by all four donors. Donor scarcity curtailed the genetic and exposure-history diversity represented herein.

About this clone: Antigen: not known.

CD8 cells regarded as naive lacked CD45RO, were positively chosen for CCR7, and omitted terminally differentiated effector memory CD45RA+ cells. Source material: naive CD8+ T cells sorted from blood. The clonotype originates from a woman in her 30s in good health.

CDR3 amino acids: CASRPSGGVGQPQHF. The DNA of the CDR3 is TGTGCCAGCAGGCCTAGTGGGGGGGTAGGTCAGCCCCAGCATTTT. The gene calls are TRBV27 and TRBJ1-5, with TRBD1 as a possible D gene (5 bases). Trimming removed 6 bases at V and 6 bases at J, with 18 bases between. The CDR3 covers 15 residues. Germline loops: CDR1 MNHEY, CDR2 SMNVEV (reference sequence).